One and the same sample provided the 30 T cell receptor beta chains below, sequenced in a study of T cell repertoires in cytomegalovirus infection. These TCRs' antigens remain unknown. MiXCR was run by TCRdb on the reads, yielding one entry per CDR3 protein. The sample lists 400,000 to 600,000 distinct CDR3 sequences, approximately 46% seen once, with just under 45% in the top ten. The specimen comprised cultured PBMCs, sampled from culture after CMV antigen stimulation. The receptors shown here come from a human donor in good health (CMV status not recorded). Some clones in this sample may be carry-over from other donors' samples.

This chain connects TRBV28 to TRBJ2-2; 8 bases map to TRBD1. The ends lost 2 bases at V and 4 bases at J; junction bases unmatched: 6. CDR1 and CDR2 from the germline V gene are MDHEN and SYDVKM. The CDR3 length is 16 residues. Written as DNA, the CDR3 is TGTGCCAGCAGTTTACTTCAGGGGGCGAGCACCGGGGAGCTGTTTTTT. It translates to CASSLLQGASTGELFF.

The rearrangement joins TRBV7-2 to TRBJ2-1; D remains unclear. Looked up from germline, CDR1 is SGHTA and CDR2 is FQGNSA. The CDR3 totals 13 residues. Trimming stripped 4 bases from V and 6 bases from J, with 10 bases between. The CDR3: CASSSTPTNEQFF. The CDR3 coding sequence is TGTGCCAGCAGCTCCACCCCGACCAATGAGCAGTTCTTC.

The rearrangement links TRBV7-6 to TRBJ2-5, with D possibly matching TRBD1 (6 bases). V was pared by 6 bases and J by 6 bases, with 17 bases between. CDR1 is SGHVS and CDR2 is FNYEAQ in the germline V gene. CDR3 length equals 14 residues. CDR3 in amino acids: CASSYLVGAKTQYF. Written as DNA, the CDR3 is TGTGCCAGCAGTTACCTCGTGGGGGCGAAGACCCAGTACTTC.

There are a few counts of this clonotype. The chain carries TRBV7-2 and TRBJ2-3; 9 positions match TRBD2. Germline lookup yields CDR1 SGHTA and CDR2 FQGNSA. Trimming cost V 4 bases and J 2 bases; bases outside gene matches: 7. CDR3 length: 16 residues. The CDR3 DNA sequence: TGTGCCAGCAGCTCGAATAGCGGGAGCTACACAGATACGCAGTATTTT. This codes for CASSSNSGSYTDTQYF.

V is TRBV9 and J is TRBJ2-3, with TRBD2 matching 11 bases. V dropped 4 bases and J dropped 6; count of bases not matched to a gene: 7. CDR1 and CDR2 (germline): SGDLS, YYNGEE. The CDR3 totals 15 residues. CDR3 coding DNA: TGTGCCAGCAGCAGGGGACTAGCGGCCCGGGATACGCAGTATTTT. Protein sequence: CASSRGLAARDTQYF.

The V call is TRBV12-3 or TRBV12-4, the J call TRBJ2-2, with D unclear. V was clipped by 6 bases and J by 2 bases, with 10 bases between them. The CDR3 extends over 14 amino acids. Written as DNA, the CDR3 is TGTGCCAGCAGGGGATCCTTAAACACCGGGGAGCTGTTTTTT. Protein product: CASRGSLNTGELFF.

V usage is TRBV7-8 and J usage is TRBJ2-3; perhaps TRBD2 as D (6 bases). V was pared by 5 bases and J by 2 bases, with 17 bases between. The CDR3 has 16 amino acids. The germline gives CDR1 SGHVS, CDR2 FQNEAQ. CDR3: CASSRGSAWDTDTQYF. The CDR3 region has the DNA TGTGCCAGCAGCCGGGGGTCGGCTTGGGACACAGATACGCAGTATTTT.

The chain links TRBV7-9 to TRBJ1-3; possibly TRBD1 for D (6 bases). This CDR3 has 16 amino acids. Trimming stripped 3 bases from V and 0 bases from J, with 12 bases between. CDR1 SEHNR and CDR2 FQNEAQ come from the germline V gene (reference sequence). CDR3: CASSLTGGTSGNTIYF. CDR3 DNA: TGTGCCAGCAGCTTGACAGGAGGGACCTCTGGAAACACCATATATTTT. The full variable domain, rest sourced from reference TRBV7-9 and TRBJ1-3, is DTGVSQNPRHKITKRGQNVTFRCDPISEHNRLYWYRQTLGQGPEFLTYFQNEAQLEKSRLLSDRFSAERPKGSFSTLEIQRTEQGDSAMYLCASSLTGGTSGNTIYFGEGSWLTVV.

This chain links TRBV20-1 with TRBJ2-7; maybe TRBD1 (5 bases). This CDR3 has 15 amino acids. From germline, CDR1 is DFQATT and CDR2 SNEGSKA (reference sequence). V was trimmed by 5 bases and J by 0 bases, leaving 17 bases between them. This CDR3 is CSAPFRGPSSYEQYF. CDR3 nucleotides: TGCAGTGCTCCCTTTAGGGGCCCGAGCTCCTACGAGCAGTACTTC.

This clonotype appeared a few times. J is TRBJ1-5 and V is TRBV19; D uncertain. Germline V gene lookup returns CDR1 LNHDA and CDR2 SQIVND (reference sequence). The CDR3 extends over 15 amino acids. V was pared by 3 bases and J by 7 bases, with 16 bases between. The CDR3 coding sequence is TGTGCCAGTAGTATTCCGGCGCTTTATACACAGCCCCAGCATTTT. Its translation is CASSIPALYTQPQHF.

The CDR3 nucleotides read TGTGCCATCAGTGATGGGGCTAATCGAAACATTCAGTACTTC. This codes for CAISDGANRNIQYF. V gene TRBV10-3 combines with J gene TRBJ2-4; possible D gene TRBD1, 5 bases. With 3 bases removed from V and 6 bases from J, the gap between germline ends came to 12 bases. The germline V gene encodes CDR1 ENHRY and CDR2 SYGVKD. This CDR3 region has 14 residues.

This clonotype was counted between two and nine times. The gene calls are TRBV5-4 and TRBJ1-2; 8 bases match TRBD1. Looked up from germline, CDR1 is SGHNT and CDR2 is YYREEE (reference sequence). V shed 4 bases and J 5 bases; nucleotides not matched to a gene: 4. The length of the CDR3 is 13 residues. CDR3 region: CASSPDRVYGYTF. The CDR3 nucleotides read TGTGCCAGCAGCCCGGACAGGGTGTATGGCTACACCTTC.

V usage is TRBV7-2 and J usage is TRBJ1-6, with D perhaps TRBD1 (5 bases). Per the germline V gene, CDR1 is SGHTA and CDR2 is FQGNSA. Trimming took 2 bases from V and 7 from J, leaving 12 bases between them. This CDR3 contains 15 residues. The CDR3 nucleotides read TGTGCCAGCAGCTTAAGGCTGGGGGGGAATTCACCCCTCCACTTT. As protein: CASSLRLGGNSPLHF.

The rearrangement uses TRBV27 and TRBJ2-3, with D possibly being TRBD1 (7 bases). Trimming removed 11 bases from V and 0 bases from J, with 12 bases in between. This CDR3 has 13 amino acids. Germline V gene data show CDR1 as MNHEY and CDR2 as SMNVEV (reference sequence). The CDR3 DNA follows: TGTGCCCCAGGGGGGCTAAGCACAGATACGCAGTATTTT. Its protein is CAPGGLSTDTQYF.

This chain links TRBV19 with TRBJ2-2; tentatively, D is TRBD1 (6 bases). The CDR3 spans 14 residues. Germline CDR1 reads LNHDA; CDR2 reads SQIVND (reference sequence). V was trimmed by 3 bases and J by 4 bases, leaving 9 bases between them. This CDR3 reads CASSIPQGTGELFF. The CDR3 DNA follows: TGTGCCAGTAGTATTCCACAGGGCACCGGGGAGCTGTTTTTT.

The chain recombines TRBV6-2 or TRBV6-3 with TRBJ1-2; D uncertain. The germline V gene encodes CDR1 MNHEY and CDR2 SVGEGT. Between the trimmed V and J ends, which lost 4 bases and 4 bases, there was a span of 13 bases. The CDR3 length is 14 residues. The CDR3 here is CASSSASPLYGYTF. For the CDR3, the DNA is TGTGCCAGCAGTTCGGCCTCGCCTCTCTATGGCTACACCTTC.

As for this clonotype: At one of its ends the junction is not consistent with the germline gene, which may arise from a read error. This chain joins TRBV25-1 and TRBJ1-4, with a tentative D call TRBD1 (6 bases). Looked up from germline, CDR1 is MGHDK and CDR2 is SYGVNS. The CDR3 has 12 residues. CDR3 residues: CACGGVNEKLFF. CDR3 DNA: TGCGCCTGCGGGGGCGTTAATGAAAAACTGTTTTTT. Drawing the rest from reference TRBV25-1 and TRBJ1-4, the complete variable domain is EADIYQTPRYLVIGTGKKITLECSQTMGHDKMYWYQQDPGMELHLIHYSYGVNSTEKGDLSSESTVSRIRTEHFPLTLESARPSHTSQYLCACGGVNEKLFFGSGTQLSVL.

On this clonotype: With a much larger clone just one base away, this may be a read error. The chain employs TRBV7-2 and TRBJ2-3, with D uncertain. Deletions cut 3 bases from V and 2 bases from J, with 6 bases between. CDR1 and CDR2 from the germline V gene are SGHTA and FQGNSA. This CDR3 has 13 residues. The CDR3 region is CASSFAPTDTQYF. DNA of the CDR3: TGTGCCAGCAGCTTTGCCCCCACAGATACGCAGTATTTT.

This clonotype turned up a few times. The chain couples TRBV5-1 to TRBJ2-5; the D is unclear. The CDR3 consists of 13 residues. The V and J ends lost 0 bases and 5 bases respectively, with 8 bases between them. Germline assignment: CDR1 SGHRS and CDR2 YFSETQ. CDR3 region: CASSLGLHETQYF. The CDR3 region has the DNA TGCGCCAGCAGCTTGGGGCTTCACGAGACCCAGTACTTC.

The chain couples TRBV6-6 to TRBJ1-5; D ambiguous. Germline CDR1 is MNHNY and CDR2 is SVGAGI (reference sequence). The CDR3 extends over 13 amino acids. With 2 bases removed from V and 8 bases from J, the gap between germline ends came to 10 bases. CDR3 loop: CASSYGTLEPQHF. The DNA for the CDR3 is TGTGCCAGCAGTTACGGTACGTTGGAGCCCCAGCATTTT.

This chain links TRBV20-1 with TRBJ2-3; perhaps D is TRBD1 or TRBD2 (5 bases each). This CDR3 has 15 residues. The germline V gene encodes CDR1 DFQATT and CDR2 SNEGSKA (reference sequence). V was shortened by 3 bases and J by 4 bases, with 17 bases between the two germline ends. CDR3 loop: CSASLPRAGSDTQYF. CDR3 bases: TGCAGTGCTAGCCTCCCGCGGGCAGGGTCAGATACGCAGTATTTT.

The V gene is TRBV4-3, the J gene TRBJ2-1; D is undetermined. Germline V gene sequence: CDR1 LGHNA, CDR2 YSLEER. Trimming left V 0 bases short and J 8 bases short, with 8 bases between. The CDR3 is 13 residues long. DNA for the CDR3: TGCGCCAGCAGCCAAGAACTCCCCTATGAGCAGTTCTTC. Protein product: CASSQELPYEQFF.

On this clonotype itself: One junction end does not reproduce the germline sequence, and a read error may be involved. The genes are TRBV7-2 and TRBJ1-1; perhaps TRBD1 as D (6 bases). Germline loops: CDR1 SGHTA, CDR2 FQGNSA. The CDR3 runs 15 residues. The CDR3: CATSVTLGGEGEAFF. CDR3 DNA: TGTGCCACCAGCGTGACTCTCGGGGGCGAAGGTGAAGCTTTCTTT.

The chain carries TRBV30 and TRBJ1-1; no clear D. The CDR3 is 14 amino acids. Trimming removed 2 bases at V and 6 bases at J, with 16 bases between. Germline loops: CDR1 GTSNPN, CDR2 SVGIG (reference sequence). The CDR3, as DNA: TGTGCCTGGAGTCGAGCCCCGGGAGACGCTGAAGCTTTCTTT. The encoded protein is CAWSRAPGDAEAFF. The full variable domain, with the rest looked up from reference TRBV30 and TRBJ1-1, is SQTIHQWPATLVQPVGSPLSLECTVEGTSNPNLYWYRQAAGRGLQLLFYSVGIGQISSEVPQNLSASRPQDRQFILSSKKLLLSDSGFYLCAWSRAPGDAEAFFGQGTRLTVV.

This clonotype was counted between two and nine times. The CDR3 nucleotides are TGTGCCAGCACCCGTGGACTAGCCGCCTACGAGCAGTACTTC. Translated: CASTRGLAAYEQYF. The chain is built from TRBV7-2 and TRBJ2-7; 8 nucleotides agree with TRBD2. The germline gives CDR1 SGHTA, CDR2 FQGNSA. The junction had 7 bases not matched to a gene; V was cut back by 7 bases and J by 2 bases. The CDR3 extends over 14 amino acids.

This clonotype occurred a few times. V and J are TRBV28 and TRBJ1-3; the match to TRBD1 covers 11 bases. Trimming cost V 5 bases and J 8 bases; bases outside gene matches: 5. The CDR3 runs to 14 residues. Germline V lookup: CDR1 MDHEN, CDR2 SYDVKM. The CDR3, as DNA: TGTGCCAGCAGTCTCGGACAGGGGGCATACACCATATATTTT. It translates to CASSLGQGAYTIYF.

The V gene is TRBV10-3, the J gene TRBJ1-6, with 9 bases that match TRBD1. With V trimmed by 6 bases and J by 9 bases, 6 bases remained unmatched. Germline CDR1 and CDR2: ENHRY and SYGVKD. This CDR3 has 14 residues. CDR3 coding DNA: TGTGCCATCAGCCCACAGGGGGCAGGTTCACCCCTCCACTTT. Protein: CAISPQGAGSPLHF.

This clonotype was observed a few times. The chain couples TRBV7-6 to TRBJ1-4, with D perhaps matching TRBD1 (5 bases). V was clipped by 1 base and J by 6 bases, with 12 bases between them. This CDR3 has 15 residues. Germline lookup yields CDR1 SGHVS and CDR2 FNYEAQ. The CDR3 sequence is CASSLEGGAHEKLFF. The CDR3 nucleotides read TGTGCCAGCAGCTTAGAGGGCGGGGCTCATGAAAAACTGTTTTTT.

This clonotype was seen only a few times. The chain has TRBV7-6 and TRBJ2-2, with 11 bases lining up with TRBD1. There are 15 residues in the CDR3. Germline lookup yields CDR1 SGHVS and CDR2 FNYEAQ. V lost 5 bases and J lost 4; bases outside the gene matches: 3. The CDR3 loop is CASSGGTGGTGELFF. CDR3 nucleotide sequence: TGTGCCAGCAGCGGGGGGACAGGGGGCACCGGGGAGCTGTTTTTT.

This clonotype was detected a few times. The chain uses TRBV23-1 and TRBJ2-4; the D gene is possibly TRBD1 (6 bases). TRBV23-1 is an open reading frame whose function is uncertain. The CDR3 extends over 17 amino acids. Trimming stripped 8 bases from V and 4 bases from J, with 24 bases between. CDR3 in DNA: TGCGCCAGCCTCGCCCCCCGGAGGACAGCTGGAAAAAACATTCAGTACTTC. It codes for CASLAPRRTAGKNIQYF.